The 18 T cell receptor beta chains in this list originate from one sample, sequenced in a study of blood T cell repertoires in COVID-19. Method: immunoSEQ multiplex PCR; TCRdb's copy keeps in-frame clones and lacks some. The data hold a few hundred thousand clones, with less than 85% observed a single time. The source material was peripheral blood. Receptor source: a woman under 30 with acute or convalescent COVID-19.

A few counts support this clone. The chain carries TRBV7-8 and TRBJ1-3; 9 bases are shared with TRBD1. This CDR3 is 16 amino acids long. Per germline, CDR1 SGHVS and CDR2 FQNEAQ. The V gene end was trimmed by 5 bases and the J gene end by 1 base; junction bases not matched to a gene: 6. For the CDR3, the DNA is TGTGCCAGCAGCCCAGGGACAGGGATGTCTGGAAACACCATATATTTT. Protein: CASSPGTGMSGNTIYF.

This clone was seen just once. CDR3 in amino acids: CASSRVAEAFF. The CDR3 bases are TGTGCCAGCAGCCGAGTGGCTGAAGCTTTCTTT. The chain joins TRBV6-2 or TRBV6-3 to TRBJ1-1; D gene unclear. In germline, CDR1 is MNHEY, CDR2 SVGEGT. There are 11 residues in the CDR3. Trimming took 6 bases from V and 6 from J, leaving 8 bases between them.

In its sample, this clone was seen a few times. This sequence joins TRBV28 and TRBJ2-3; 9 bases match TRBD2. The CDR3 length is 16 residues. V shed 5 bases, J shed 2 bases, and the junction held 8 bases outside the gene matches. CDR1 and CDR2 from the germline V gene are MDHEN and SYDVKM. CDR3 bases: TGTGCCAGCAGTGTCCTAGCGGGATCTATCACAGATACGCAGTATTTT. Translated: CASSVLAGSITDTQYF.

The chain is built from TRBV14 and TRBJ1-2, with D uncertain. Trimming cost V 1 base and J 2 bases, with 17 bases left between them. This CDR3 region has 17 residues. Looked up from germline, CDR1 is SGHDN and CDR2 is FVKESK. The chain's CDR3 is CASSQGARAGPNYGYTF. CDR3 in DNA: TGTGCCAGCAGCCAAGGGGCGAGGGCCGGTCCCAACTATGGCTACACCTTC.

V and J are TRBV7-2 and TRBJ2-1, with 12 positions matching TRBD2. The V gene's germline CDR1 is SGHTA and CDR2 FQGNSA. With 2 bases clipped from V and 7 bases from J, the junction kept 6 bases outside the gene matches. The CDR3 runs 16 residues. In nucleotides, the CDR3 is TGTGCCAGCAGCTTACCATTTCTAGCGGGAGGGAATGAGCAGTTCTTC. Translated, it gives CASSLPFLAGGNEQFF.

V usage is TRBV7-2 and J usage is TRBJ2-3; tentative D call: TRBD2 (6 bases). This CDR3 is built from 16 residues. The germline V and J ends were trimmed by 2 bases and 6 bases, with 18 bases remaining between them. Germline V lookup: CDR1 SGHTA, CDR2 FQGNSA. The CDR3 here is CASSLSRAGYTDTQYF. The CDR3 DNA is TGTGCCAGCAGCTTATCGAGGGCGGGGTACACGGATACGCAGTATTTT.

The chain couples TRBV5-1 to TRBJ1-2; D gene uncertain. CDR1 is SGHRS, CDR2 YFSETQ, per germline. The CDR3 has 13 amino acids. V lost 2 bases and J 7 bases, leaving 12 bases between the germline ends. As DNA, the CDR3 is TGCGCCAGCAGCTTCGGAACAGATCCTGGCTACACCTTC. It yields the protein CASSFGTDPGYTF. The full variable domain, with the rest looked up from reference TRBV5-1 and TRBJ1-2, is KAGVTQTPRYLIKTRGQQVTLSCSPISGHRSVSWYQQTPGQGLQFLFEYFSETQRNKGNFPGRFSGRQFSNSRSEMNVSTLELGDSALYLCASSFGTDPGYTFGSGTRLTVV.

The CDR3 loop is CASRETGDLAKNIQYF. In DNA form, the CDR3 reads TGTGCCAGCAGGGAAACAGGGGACCTAGCCAAAAACATTCAGTACTTC. The V gene is TRBV6-1, the J gene TRBJ2-4; TRBD1 agrees at 7 bases. The V and J ends lost 6 bases and 0 bases, in that order; junction bases with no gene match: 8. This CDR3 region has 16 residues. The germline gives CDR1 MNHNS, CDR2 SASEGT.

The CDR3 coding sequence is TGTGCCAGCAGCTTGGACAGGAGTCGCTACGAGCAGTACTTC. Translation: CASSLDRSRYEQYF. The rearrangement uses TRBV5-4 and TRBJ2-7; D may be TRBD1 (5 bases). CDR1 is SGHNT and CDR2 is YYREEE in the germline V gene (reference sequence). This CDR3 is built from 14 residues. Trimming shortened V by 0 bases and J by 3 bases, and 10 bases separated the two germline ends.

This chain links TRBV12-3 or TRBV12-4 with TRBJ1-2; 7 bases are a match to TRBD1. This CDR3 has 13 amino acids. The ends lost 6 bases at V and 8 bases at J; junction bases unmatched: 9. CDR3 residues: CASSRKQGSGYTF. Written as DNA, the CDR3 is TGTGCCAGCAGCCGTAAACAGGGGAGCGGCTACACCTTC.

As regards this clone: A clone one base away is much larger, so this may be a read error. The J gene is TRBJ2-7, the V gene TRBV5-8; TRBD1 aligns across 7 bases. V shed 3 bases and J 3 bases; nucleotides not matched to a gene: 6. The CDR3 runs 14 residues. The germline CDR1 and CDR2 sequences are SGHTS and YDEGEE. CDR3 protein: CASSSRDRDYEQYF. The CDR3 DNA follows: TGTGCCAGCAGCTCCCGGGACAGAGACTACGAGCAGTACTTC.

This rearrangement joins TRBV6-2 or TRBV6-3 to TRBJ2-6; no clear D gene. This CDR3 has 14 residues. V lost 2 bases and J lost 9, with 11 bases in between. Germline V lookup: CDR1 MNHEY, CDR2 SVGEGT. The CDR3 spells CASSYVGYGNVLTF. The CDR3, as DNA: TGTGCCAGCAGTTACGTCGGGTATGGCAACGTCCTGACTTTC.

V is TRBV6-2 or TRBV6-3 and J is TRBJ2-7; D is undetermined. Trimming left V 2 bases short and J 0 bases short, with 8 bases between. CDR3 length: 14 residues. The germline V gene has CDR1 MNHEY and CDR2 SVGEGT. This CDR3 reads CASSYTPSSYEQYF. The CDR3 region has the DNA TGTGCCAGCAGTTACACCCCTAGCTCCTACGAGCAGTACTTC.

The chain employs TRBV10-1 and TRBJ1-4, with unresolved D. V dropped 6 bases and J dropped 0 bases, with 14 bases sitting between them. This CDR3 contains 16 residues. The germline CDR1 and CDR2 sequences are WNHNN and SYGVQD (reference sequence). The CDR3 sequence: CASRGFRQATNEKLFF. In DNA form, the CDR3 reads TGCGCCAGCAGGGGTTTTCGACAAGCAACTAATGAAAAACTGTTTTTT.

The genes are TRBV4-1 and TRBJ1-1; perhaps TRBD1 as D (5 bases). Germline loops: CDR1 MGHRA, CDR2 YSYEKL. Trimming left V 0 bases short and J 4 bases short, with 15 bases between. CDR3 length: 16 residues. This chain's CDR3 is CASSQDPLQGSTEAFF. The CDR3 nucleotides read TGCGCCAGCAGCCAAGATCCCCTGCAGGGATCCACTGAAGCTTTCTTT.

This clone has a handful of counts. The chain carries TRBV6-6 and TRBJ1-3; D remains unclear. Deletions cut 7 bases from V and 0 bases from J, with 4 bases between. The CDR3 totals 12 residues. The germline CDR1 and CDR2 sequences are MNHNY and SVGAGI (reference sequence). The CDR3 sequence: CASISSGNTIYF. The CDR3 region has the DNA TGTGCCAGCATATCCTCTGGAAACACCATATATTTT.

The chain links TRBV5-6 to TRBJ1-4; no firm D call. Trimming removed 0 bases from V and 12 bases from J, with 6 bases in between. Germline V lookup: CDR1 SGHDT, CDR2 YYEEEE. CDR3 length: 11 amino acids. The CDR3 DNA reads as TGTGCCAGCAGCTTGGGACACCAACTGTTTTTT. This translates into CASSLGHQLFF.

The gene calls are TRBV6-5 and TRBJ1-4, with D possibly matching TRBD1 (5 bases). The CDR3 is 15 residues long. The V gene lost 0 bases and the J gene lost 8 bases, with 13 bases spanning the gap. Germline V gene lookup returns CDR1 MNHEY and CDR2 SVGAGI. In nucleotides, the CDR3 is TGTGCCAGCAGTTACTCTGCAGGGTGGCGGGAAAAACTGTTTTTT. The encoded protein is CASSYSAGWREKLFF.